Reported below is one T cell receptor beta chain. The data were obtained in a study of blood T cells in healthy people across ages. A J-beta primer mix and a sample-barcoded 5' primer were used in a second PCR of roughly 7 to 12 cycles. TCRdb itself ran the 5' RACE reads through MiXCR, one entry per CDR3 protein. Among roughly 730,000 distinct CDR3 sequences listed, roughly 56% were seen once. Germline CDR1 is MGHRA and CDR2 is YSYEKL. V was pared by 1 base and J by 5 bases, with 5 bases of the junction left unmatched. CDR3 size: 14 residues. V and J are TRBV4-1 and TRBJ2-7, with 7 bases matching TRBD2. Sample: blood. The receptor was derived from a man between 40 and 49 years old in good health. This chain's CDR3 is CASSQGGSLHEQYF. In nucleotides, the CDR3 is TGCGCCAGCAGCCAAGGCGGGAGCCTCCACGAGCAGTACTTC.